Below, 24 T cell receptor beta chains from the same sample are listed, as sequenced in a study of cytomegalovirus exposure and HLA in healthy donors. The PCR made use of 60 Vbeta and 13 Jbeta primers. Using immunoSEQ multiplex PCR, the repertoire was profiled, and TCRdb retains in-frame clones only, with some absent. The table has approximately 100,000 clones, around three quarters seen once. The sample taken for sequencing was PBMCs. Source of these receptors: a female donor in good health and CMV-seropositive.

This rearrangement joins TRBV7-6 to TRBJ2-2; TRBD1 agrees at 8 bases. J gave up 0 bases and V 5 bases, and 2 bases lay outside the gene matches. This CDR3 comprises 15 residues. Per germline, CDR1 SGHVS and CDR2 FNYEAQ. The CDR3 is CASSRDRPNTGELFF. The CDR3 nucleotides read TGTGCCAGCAGCAGGGACAGGCCGAACACCGGGGAGCTGTTTTTT. The variable domain in full, with the rest retrieved from reference TRBV7-6 and TRBJ2-2, is GAGVSQSPRYKVTKRGQDVALRCDPISGHVSLYWYRQALGQGPEFLTYFNYEAQQDKSGLPNDRFSAERPEGSISTLTIQRTEQRDSAMYRCASSRDRPNTGELFFGEGSRLTVL.

The chain employs TRBV4-2 and TRBJ2-7, with 10 bases matching TRBD1. The V and J ends lost 0 bases and 7 bases, in that order; junction bases with no gene match: 6. Germline V gene lookup returns CDR1 LGHNA and CDR2 YNFKEQ. The CDR3 is made up of 15 amino acids. CDR3 sequence: CASSQDSGQGLEQYF. CDR3 in DNA: TGTGCCAGCAGCCAAGATTCGGGACAGGGGCTGGAGCAGTACTTC.

This clone was found once. V and J are TRBV13 and TRBJ1-3; 7 bases line up with TRBD1. V gave up 0 bases and J gave up 2 bases; unmatched junction bases: 1. Looked up from germline, CDR1 is PRHDT and CDR2 is FYEKMQ (reference sequence). This CDR3 comprises 15 residues. The CDR3 spells CASSLGQGTGNTIYF. In nucleotides, the CDR3 is TGTGCCAGCAGCTTAGGACAGGGGACTGGAAACACCATATATTTT. The full variable domain, with the rest looked up from reference TRBV13 and TRBJ1-3, is AAGVIQSPRHLIKEKRETATLKCYPIPRHDTVYWYQQGPGQDPQFLISFYEKMQSDKGSIPDRFSAQQFSDYHSELNMSSLELGDSALYFCASSLGQGTGNTIYFGEGSWLTVV.

The V and J genes are TRBV21-1 and TRBJ2-6; the table's D call, TRBD1, was not checked against the DNA. TRBV21-1 has pseudogene status. CDR3 length: 17 amino acids. For the CDR3, the DNA is TGTGCCAGCAAGACAGGGGAAAGACTCTCTGGGGCCAACGGCCTGACTTTC. Translated: CASKTGERLSGANGLTF.

The chain employs TRBV10-1 and TRBJ1-1; TRBD1 is a possible D gene (6 bases). The germline gives CDR1 WNHNN, CDR2 SYGVQD (reference sequence). The CDR3 spans 13 residues. V lost 8 bases, J lost 11 bases, and 21 bases lay in between. CDR3 residues: CASRIFRGAEAFF. The CDR3 nucleotides are TGCGCCAGCCGTATATTTCGGGGGGCGGAGGCTTTCTTT.

This chain joins TRBV6-5 and TRBJ1-6, with 10 nucleotides matching TRBD1. CDR1 is MNHEY, CDR2 SVGAGI, per germline. The V segment lost 0 bases and the J segment 16 bases; nucleotides outside the gene matches: 6. The CDR3 contains 14 residues. CDR3 sequence (DNA): TGTGCCAGCAGTTACTCCCGGGACAGGGGCCCTCTCCACTTT. Protein: CASSYSRDRGPLHF.

This rearrangement joins TRBV7-2 to TRBJ2-3; D possibly corresponds to TRBD1 (6 bases). The CDR3 has 15 amino acids. Germline lookup yields CDR1 SGHTA and CDR2 FQGNSA. V lost 4 bases to trimming and J lost 2 bases, with 13 bases between them. The CDR3 DNA reads as TGTGCCAGCAGCTCCCGGGACACTTACACAGATACGCAGTATTTT. It specifies CASSSRDTYTDTQYF. The variable domain in full, with the rest retrieved from reference TRBV7-2 and TRBJ2-3, is GAGVSQSPSNKVTEKGKDVELRCDPISGHTALYWYRQSLGQGLEFLIYFQGNSAPDKSGLPSDRFSAERTGGSVSTLTIQRTQQEDSAVYLCASSSRDTYTDTQYFGPGTRLTVL.

The chain employs TRBV10-1 and TRBJ2-2; perhaps TRBD1 as D (6 bases). V was pared by 5 bases and J by 0 bases, with 7 bases between. Germline lookup yields CDR1 WNHNN and CDR2 SYGVQD (reference sequence). There are 14 residues in the CDR3. The CDR3 region is CASSRTANTGELFF. DNA of the CDR3: TGCGCCAGCAGTCGGACAGCGAACACCGGGGAGCTGTTTTTT.

The table lists this clone with a few counts. The V gene is TRBV4-1, the J gene TRBJ2-7, with 10 bases lining up with TRBD2. Germline V gene data show CDR1 as MGHRA and CDR2 as YSYEKL. Trimming at V came to 0 bases and at J to 4 bases, leaving 6 bases not matched to a gene. There are 16 residues in the CDR3. The CDR3 coding sequence is TGCGCCAGCAGCCAAGAGATAGCGGGGGGACGGTACGAGCAGTACTTC. Protein: CASSQEIAGGRYEQYF.

The chain joins TRBV12-5 to TRBJ1-2; TRBD1 might be the D (6 bases). Germline-derived CDR1 and CDR2 are LGHNT and FRNRAP. Trimming removed 0 bases at V and 6 bases at J, with 26 bases between. The CDR3 consists of 19 residues. The DNA for the CDR3 is TGTGCTAGTGGTTTGGTTGTTTCCCAAATTCCGGGTGAGGGGGATGGCTACACCTTC. This sequence encodes CASGLVVSQIPGEGDGYTF.

The rearrangement links TRBV6-5 to TRBJ1-1, with 9 bases lining up with TRBD1. This CDR3 is 12 amino acids long. Germline V CDR1 and CDR2: MNHEY, SVGAGI. Germline trimming cut 7 bases from V and 9 bases from J; bases unmatched to any gene: 6. The CDR3 sequence: CASTPGQGKAFF. Here the CDR3 DNA reads TGTGCCAGCACTCCGGGACAGGGTAAAGCTTTCTTT.

As to this clone: One end of the junction is discordant with germline, which a read error may explain. CDR3 region: CSSSFPELTYGYTF. For the CDR3, the DNA is TGTTCCAGCAGCTTTCCGGAGTTGACCTATGGCTACACCTTC. The rearrangement joins TRBV7-9 to TRBJ1-2; D not resolved. Germline CDR1 SEHNR, CDR2 FQNEAQ (reference sequence). The CDR3 has 14 amino acids.

The rearrangement joins TRBV7-9 to TRBJ1-2; possible D gene TRBD1, 5 bases. V was trimmed by 3 bases and J by 5 bases, leaving 10 bases between them. Germline CDR1 is SEHNR and CDR2 is FQNEAQ (reference sequence). This CDR3 is built from 13 residues. Here the CDR3 DNA reads TGTGCCAGCAGCTTCCCAGGGCAGTATGGCTACACCTTC. It is translated as CASSFPGQYGYTF.

The gene calls are TRBV7-8 and TRBJ2-7; the D gene is possibly TRBD1 (8 bases). There are 17 residues in the CDR3. Trimming stripped 3 bases from V and 7 bases from J, with 25 bases between. From germline, CDR1 is SGHVS and CDR2 FQNEAQ. The DNA for the CDR3 is TGTGCCAGCAGCTTGGGCAGGAACAGGGGGGGCTTGGGGGAGCAGTACTTC. Its translation: CASSLGRNRGGLGEQYF.

The CDR3 coding sequence is TGTGCCAGTACTCCGGGACAGGGAATCACAGATACGCAGTATTTT. Translation gives CASTPGQGITDTQYF. The chain couples TRBV19 to TRBJ2-3; 9 bases are a match to TRBD1. Germline V gives CDR1 LNHDA, CDR2 SQIVND (reference sequence). V shed 7 bases, J shed 2 bases, and the junction held 7 bases outside the gene matches. The CDR3 sequence is 15 residues long.

The chain combines TRBV5-1 with TRBJ2-5; 7 bases fit TRBD2. This CDR3 is 14 amino acids long. V lost 4 bases and J lost 7; bases outside the gene matches: 10. Germline CDR1 SGHRS, CDR2 YFSETQ. The CDR3 reads CASSRLATGGTQYF. The CDR3, as DNA: TGCGCCAGCAGCCGACTAGCTACTGGGGGGACCCAGTACTTC. Full variable domain (missing parts from reference TRBV5-1 and TRBJ2-5): KAGVTQTPRYLIKTRGQQVTLSCSPISGHRSVSWYQQTPGQGLQFLFEYFSETQRNKGNFPGRFSGRQFSNSRSEMNVSTLELGDSALYLCASSRLATGGTQYFGPGTRLLVL.

The chain has TRBV14 and TRBJ1-5; 9 nucleotides agree with TRBD1. CDR1 is SGHDN, CDR2 FVKESK, per germline. This CDR3 is 16 amino acids long. V trimming: 4 bases; J trimming: 7 bases; junction bases outside the gene matches: 11. This CDR3 is CASSLRDREWRQPQHF. Here the CDR3 DNA reads TGTGCCAGCAGCCTAAGGGACAGGGAATGGCGGCAGCCCCAGCATTTT.

J is TRBJ2-1 and V is TRBV27; possible D gene TRBD1, 5 bases. V was trimmed by 6 bases and J by 7 bases, leaving 10 bases between them. CDR1 and CDR2 from the germline V gene are MNHEY and SMNVEV (reference sequence). The CDR3 extends over 12 amino acids. CDR3 in amino acids: CASRGHLNEQFF. CDR3 sequence (DNA): TGTGCCAGCAGGGGGCACTTGAATGAGCAGTTCTTC.

The J gene is TRBJ2-3, the V gene TRBV4-1; TRBD1 aligns across 8 bases. The CDR3 contains 15 residues. V shed 4 bases and J 1 base; nucleotides not matched to a gene: 4. CDR1 MGHRA and CDR2 YSYEKL come from the germline V gene. The CDR3 DNA reads as TGCGCCAGCAGCCCCGCAGGGGGCCGCACAGATACGCAGTATTTT. Translated, it gives CASSPAGGRTDTQYF.

A few counts support this clone. The genes are TRBV6-1 and TRBJ2-7; 9 bases are shared with TRBD1. CDR3 size: 16 residues. The germline V gene has CDR1 MNHNS and CDR2 SASEGT. The J segment lost 1 base and the V segment lost 2 bases, leaving 6 bases of the junction unmatched. Written as DNA, the CDR3 is TGTGCCAGCAGTGAAATTTCGACAGGGGGGTCCTACGAGCAGTACTTC. It specifies CASSEISTGGSYEQYF.

J is TRBJ1-1 and V is TRBV6-1, with unresolved D. The V and J ends lost 4 bases and 0 bases respectively, with 12 bases between them. CDR3 size: 15 residues. The V gene's germline CDR1 is MNHNS and CDR2 SASEGT. In nucleotides, the CDR3 is TGTGCCAGCAGTGTAATAACAGTAATGAACACTGAAGCTTTCTTT. It is translated as CASSVITVMNTEAFF.

The chain joins TRBV6-5 to TRBJ2-1; the D is unclear. Between the trimmed V and J ends, which lost 8 bases and 4 bases, there was a span of 12 bases. The CDR3 is 13 amino acids. From germline, CDR1 is MNHEY and CDR2 SVGAGI. The CDR3 DNA reads TGTGCCAGCTGGAGCTTTTTATACAATGAGCAGTTCTTC. It translates to CASWSFLYNEQFF.

The chain combines TRBV19 with TRBJ1-5; 7 bases line up with TRBD1. The germline V gene encodes CDR1 LNHDA and CDR2 SQIVND (reference sequence). CDR3 length: 15 amino acids. Unmatched junction bases numbered 11, after V lost 3 bases and J lost 9 bases. CDR3 in amino acids: CASSIGGQAGWPQHF. In nucleotides, the CDR3 is TGTGCCAGTAGTATCGGCGGACAGGCCGGGTGGCCCCAGCATTTT.

The chain joins TRBV6-1 to TRBJ2-4, with D maybe TRBD1 (6 bases). The length of the CDR3 is 18 residues. Trimming removed 4 bases at V and 0 bases at J, with 19 bases between. Germline V gene lookup returns CDR1 MNHNS and CDR2 SASEGT. The CDR3 nucleotides are TGTGCCAGCAGTGCCCTCACAGGGAACACACTAGCCAAAAACATTCAGTACTTC. Translation: CASSALTGNTLAKNIQYF.